The 20 T cell receptor beta chains listed next were all sequenced from one sample in a study of blood T cells in healthy people across ages. The authors ran a second PCR of about 6 to 11 cycles using a sample-barcoded 5' primer and a J-beta primer mix. One entry per CDR3 protein, called by TCRdb with MiXCR from the 5' RACE reads. The sample lists hundreds of thousands of distinct CDR3 sequences; just over 55% were seen once. The sample was blood. The receptors were gathered from a man aged 40-50 years in good health.

This sequence joins TRBV20-1 and TRBJ1-2; D is perhaps TRBD1 (6 bases). Looked up from germline, CDR1 is DFQATT and CDR2 is SNEGSKA (reference sequence). CDR3 length: 15 amino acids. V was clipped by 5 bases and J by 8 bases, with 24 bases between them. This CDR3 reads CSAYGYQGISDGYTF. CDR3 nucleotides: TGCAGTGCTTACGGATATCAGGGGATTTCGGACGGCTACACCTTC.

The rearrangement uses TRBV5-1 and TRBJ2-2; TRBD2 agrees at 8 bases. The CDR3 is made up of 17 amino acids. CDR1 SGHRS and CDR2 YFSETQ come from the germline V gene. With V trimmed by 1 base and J by 2 bases, 7 bases remained unmatched. The CDR3 loop is CASSLITSGKNTGELFF. The CDR3, as DNA: TGCGCCAGCAGCTTGATTACTAGCGGCAAAAACACCGGGGAGCTGTTTTTT. The whole variable domain, remainder taken from reference TRBV5-1 and TRBJ2-2, is KAGVTQTPRYLIKTRGQQVTLSCSPISGHRSVSWYQQTPGQGLQFLFEYFSETQRNKGNFPGRFSGRQFSNSRSEMNVSTLELGDSALYLCASSLITSGKNTGELFFGEGSRLTVL.

The chain couples TRBV6-2 or TRBV6-3 to TRBJ2-1; D is possibly TRBD2 (6 bases). V gave up 8 bases and J gave up 1 base, with 12 bases separating them. CDR3 length: 14 amino acids. CDR1 and CDR2 (germline): MNHEY, SVGEGT. The CDR3 nucleotides read TGTGCCAGCGCCTCGGGGGATTCCTACAATGAGCAGTTCTTC. Translating it yields CASASGDSYNEQFF.

This rearrangement joins TRBV14 to TRBJ1-2; a possible D gene is TRBD1 (5 bases). Trimming pared 0 bases from V and 8 bases from J, leaving 13 bases between. This CDR3 region has 14 residues. Germline V gives CDR1 SGHDN, CDR2 FVKESK. The CDR3 DNA reads as TGTGCCAGCAGCCAAGATTTGCGGGGCAACGGCTACACCTTC. It encodes CASSQDLRGNGYTF.

This chain links TRBV5-1 with TRBJ2-1; TRBD2 matches at 11 bases. CDR3 length equals 18 residues. J was trimmed by 0 bases and V by 0 bases; bases with no gene match: 5. Germline V CDR1 and CDR2: SGHRS, YFSETQ. The CDR3 spells CASSLVAGGSYSYNEQFF. The CDR3 DNA is TGCGCCAGCAGCTTGGTAGCGGGAGGGAGTTACTCCTACAATGAGCAGTTCTTC.

Note on this clonotype: A read error may produce the germline difference seen at one junction end. The chain carries TRBV5-5 and TRBJ2-4; 8 positions match TRBD1. Germline V gives CDR1 SGHKS, CDR2 YYEKEE (reference sequence). The CDR3 contains 14 residues. The CDR3 protein is CASSFQGAGNIQYF. CDR3 sequence (DNA): TGTGCCAGCAGCTTCCAGGGGGCAGGAAACATCCAGTACTTC.

This clonotype showed up just a few times. V usage is TRBV12-5 and J usage is TRBJ1-6; no definite D call. V was pared by 7 bases and J by 7 bases, with 14 bases between. The CDR3 extends over 14 amino acids. The germline gives CDR1 LGHNT, CDR2 FRNRAP. The CDR3 DNA follows: TGTGCTAGTGCAACCTCGTCGGGGAATTCACCCCTCCACTTT. It translates to CASATSSGNSPLHF. The variable domain in full, with the rest retrieved from reference TRBV12-5 and TRBJ1-6, is DARVTQTPRHKVTEMGQEVTMRCQPILGHNTVFWYRQTMMQGLELLAYFRNRAPLDDSGMPKDRFSAEMPDATLATLKIQPSEPRDSAVYFCASATSSGNSPLHFGNGTRLTVT.

J is TRBJ2-7 and V is TRBV10-3; tentatively, D is TRBD2 (7 bases). The CDR3 is 13 amino acids. Germline V gives CDR1 ENHRY, CDR2 SYGVKD. The V and J ends lost 10 bases and 1 base respectively, with 14 bases between them. As DNA, the CDR3 is TGTGCCACCGGCGGGGGCCTTTCCTACGAGCAGTACTTC. This encodes CATGGGLSYEQYF.

V is TRBV3-1 and J is TRBJ2-1; 7 bases match TRBD1. Germline CDR1 LGHDT, CDR2 YNNKEL (reference sequence). CDR3 length: 13 amino acids. J was trimmed by 7 bases and V by 4 bases; bases with no gene match: 4. The CDR3 DNA follows: TGTGCCAGCAGCCGAGACAGGGTTAATGAGCAGTTCTTC. This sequence encodes CASSRDRVNEQFF.

This chain joins TRBV2 and TRBJ2-6; D is uncertain. This CDR3 comprises 14 residues. Germline CDR1 reads SNHLY; CDR2 reads FYNNEI. With 11 bases removed from V and 2 bases from J, the gap between germline ends came to 13 bases. Here the CDR3 DNA reads TGTGCCTTAAACTCACGGACTGGGGCCAACGTCCTGACTTTC. This gives the protein CALNSRTGANVLTF.

As regards this clonotype: A junction boundary mismatches the germline segment, possibly from a read error. The chain couples TRBV7-7 to TRBJ2-1, with 8 nucleotides matching TRBD2. The CDR3 loop spans 17 amino acids. Germline CDR1 reads SSHAT; CDR2 reads FNYEAQ (reference sequence). The CDR3 coding sequence is TGTGCTAGCAGCTTAAAACCGATTAGCGGGGCTATGGATGAGCAGTTCTTC. Its protein product is CASSLKPISGAMDEQFF. Supplemented by reference TRBV7-7 and TRBJ2-1, the full variable domain reads GAGVSQSPRYKVTKRGQDVTLRCDPISSHATLYWYQQALGQGPEFLTYFNYEAQPDKSGLPSDRFSAERPEGSISTLTIQRTEQRDSAMYRCASSLKPISGAMDEQFFGPGTRLTVL.

The chain employs TRBV20-1 and TRBJ1-5, with unresolved D. The ends were cut back, 3 bases at V and 7 bases at J, with 19 bases in the middle. From germline, CDR1 is DFQATT and CDR2 SNEGSKA (reference sequence). The CDR3 length is 15 residues. CDR3 protein: CSASDWVNRGQPQHF. CDR3 sequence (DNA): TGCAGTGCTAGCGACTGGGTGAATCGCGGCCAGCCCCAGCATTTT.

The chain is built from TRBV29-1 and TRBJ2-3, with D possibly being TRBD2 (6 bases). The germline gives CDR1 SQVTM, CDR2 ANQGSEA. The CDR3 length is 17 residues. The V gene lost 2 bases and the J gene lost 0 bases, with 18 bases spanning the gap. CDR3 nucleotides: TGCAGCGTTGAAAATCTGCGGGGCCTGACTAGCACAGATACGCAGTATTTT. This gives the protein CSVENLRGLTSTDTQYF.

V is TRBV20-1 and J is TRBJ1-2, with TRBD1 as a possible D gene (5 bases). Trimming removed 3 bases at V and 2 bases at J, with 13 bases between. Looked up from germline, CDR1 is DFQATT and CDR2 is SNEGSKA (reference sequence). The CDR3 is 14 amino acids. Here the CDR3 reads CSASSGDGNYGYTF. The CDR3 region has the DNA TGCAGTGCTAGTTCCGGGGACGGGAACTATGGCTACACCTTC.

The V and J genes are TRBV4-2 and TRBJ2-7, with 8 bases matching TRBD2. Per germline, CDR1 LGHNA and CDR2 YNFKEQ. V dropped 2 bases and J dropped 12; count of bases not matched to a gene: 18. The CDR3 runs 16 residues. The CDR3 DNA is TGTGCCAGCAGCCAAATAAGCGGGAGTGCCAAAAACATTCGGTACTTC. It codes for CASSQISGSAKNIRYF.

This clonotype was observed a few times. This chain joins TRBV9 and TRBJ2-7; 11 bases agree with TRBD2. CDR1 and CDR2 (germline): SGDLS, YYNGEE. The CDR3 loop spans 16 amino acids. The J segment lost 2 bases and the V segment lost 5 bases, leaving 9 bases of the junction unmatched. DNA for the CDR3: TGTGCCAGCAGTCCCCCTCTAGCGGGAGGAACCTACGAGCAGTACTTC. This translates into CASSPPLAGGTYEQYF.

This clonotype was detected many times. The chain joins TRBV12-3 or TRBV12-4 to TRBJ2-7; possibly TRBD2 for D (5 bases). V was clipped by 3 bases and J by 5 bases, with 17 bases between them. CDR3 length equals 15 residues. The CDR3 region has the DNA TGTGCCAGCAGTTTCACCTCTGAGGGAACCCACGAGCAGTACTTC. Amino acids: CASSFTSEGTHEQYF.

The V call is TRBV7-2, the J call TRBJ2-7; D possibly matches TRBD1 or TRBD2 (5 bases each). V was trimmed by 3 bases and J by 5 bases, leaving 17 bases between them. Germline V gene sequence: CDR1 SGHTA, CDR2 FQGNSA. CDR3 length: 15 residues. The CDR3: CASSFRGLTVDEQYF. The CDR3 region has the DNA TGTGCCAGCAGCTTCCGAGGACTGACAGTTGACGAGCAGTACTTC.

The gene calls are TRBV9 and TRBJ2-7; tentative D call: TRBD1 (6 bases). Germline lookup yields CDR1 SGDLS and CDR2 YYNGEE. CDR3 length: 16 residues. The V and J ends lost 1 base and 3 bases respectively, with 17 bases between them. In nucleotides, the CDR3 is TGTGCCAGCAGCGTACCCCAGGGGATAGAGGTCTACGAGCAGTACTTC. It encodes CASSVPQGIEVYEQYF.

This clonotype was observed a few times. The chain links TRBV6-6 to TRBJ2-3; a weak D match, TRBD1 (6 bases). The CDR3 covers 15 residues. Trimming removed 0 bases from V and 8 bases from J, with 15 bases in between. CDR1 and CDR2 from the germline V gene are MNHNY and SVGAGI (reference sequence). CDR3 bases: TGTGCCAGCAGTTACTCCCGGACGGAAGGGGGTACGCAGTATTTT. It encodes CASSYSRTEGGTQYF.